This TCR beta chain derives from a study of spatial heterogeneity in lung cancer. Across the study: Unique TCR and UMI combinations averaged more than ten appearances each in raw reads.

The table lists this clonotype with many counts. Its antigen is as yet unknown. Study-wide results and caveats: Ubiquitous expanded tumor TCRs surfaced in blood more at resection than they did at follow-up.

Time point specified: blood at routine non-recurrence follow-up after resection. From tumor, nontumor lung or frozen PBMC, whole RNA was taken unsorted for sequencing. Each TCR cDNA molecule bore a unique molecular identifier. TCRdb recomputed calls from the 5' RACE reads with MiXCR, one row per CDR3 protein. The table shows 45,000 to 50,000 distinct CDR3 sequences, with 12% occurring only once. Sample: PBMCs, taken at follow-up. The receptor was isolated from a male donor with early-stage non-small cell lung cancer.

As DNA, the CDR3 is TGTGCCAGCAGTAGCCTTTGGGCTGAAGCTTTCTTT. Its protein is CASSSLWAEAFF. This sequence joins TRBV2 and TRBJ1-1; no firm D call. Trimming left V 5 bases short and J 6 bases short, with 10 bases between. This CDR3 contains 12 residues. Germline CDR1 is SNHLY and CDR2 is FYNNEI.